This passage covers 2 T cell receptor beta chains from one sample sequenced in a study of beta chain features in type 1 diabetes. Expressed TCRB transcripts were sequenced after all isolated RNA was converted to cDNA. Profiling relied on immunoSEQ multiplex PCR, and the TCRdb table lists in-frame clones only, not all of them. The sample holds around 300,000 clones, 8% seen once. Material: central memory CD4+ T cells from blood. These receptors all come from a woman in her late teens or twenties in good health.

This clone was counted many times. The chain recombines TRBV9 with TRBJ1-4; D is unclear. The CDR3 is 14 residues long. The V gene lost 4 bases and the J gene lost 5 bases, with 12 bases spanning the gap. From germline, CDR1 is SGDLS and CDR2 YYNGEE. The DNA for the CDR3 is TGTGCCAGCAGCCCCCACGTGATCAATGAAAAACTGTTTTTT. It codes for CASSPHVINEKLFF.

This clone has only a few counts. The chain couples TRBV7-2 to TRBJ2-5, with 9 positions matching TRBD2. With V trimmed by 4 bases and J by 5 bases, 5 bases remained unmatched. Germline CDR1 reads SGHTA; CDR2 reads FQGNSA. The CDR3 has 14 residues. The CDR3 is CASSYGTSSETQYF. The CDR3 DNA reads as TGTGCCAGCAGCTATGGGACTAGCTCTGAGACCCAGTACTTC.